The 30 T cell receptor beta chains reported below all come from one sample, sequenced in a study of vaccination and CD4 T cells after COVID-19 (dated by TCRdb to between 2021 and 2024). The time point label on this specimen signifies: late sampling 161 to 241 days after vaccination in three convalescent patients. The sample's treatment or condition label, in plain terms: approximately 11-day PBMC culture with coronavirus spike peptide pools or control peptides (ViraFEST assay). Preparation of the library involved PCR. Sequencing instrument: Illumina iSeq 100. At the Johns Hopkins FTIC core, DNA from the cultured CD4+ T cells underwent TCR sequencing with the Oncomine TCR Beta short-read assay. TCRdb's own reprocessing of the public reads used fastp at Q25 and MiXCR and kept productive beta chains. When rows share a CDR3 protein, they turn into one entry using the most common DNA and genes. The table for this sample lists about 24,000 distinct CDR3 sequences; 40% to 55% of them were counted only once. The top ten clones comprise around 4.1% of the sample.

Their antigen targets remain unknown. The sample in question was CD4+ T cells from blood, cultured in vitro, obtained about 7 months after SARS-CoV-2 vaccination. Receptors were obtained from a human donor who had recovered from COVID-19.

V usage is TRBV28 and J usage is TRBJ1-2; maybe TRBD1 (5 bases). V was cut by 6 bases and J by 10 bases, with 18 bases left in between. Germline lookup yields CDR1 MDHEN and CDR2 SYDVKM. The CDR3 spans 13 residues. Written as DNA, the CDR3 is TGTGCCAGCAGCCGGGGTGGCAGGGAGGACTACACCTTC. This translates into CASSRGGREDYTF.

This clonotype was seen only once. The rearrangement joins TRBV2 to TRBJ2-7; no firm D call. There are 13 residues in the CDR3. The germline V gene encodes CDR1 SNHLY and CDR2 FYNNEI. V lost 6 bases, J lost 3 bases, and 12 bases lay in between. In DNA form, the CDR3 reads TGTGCCAGCAGCGTGAACCGAGACTACGAGCAGTACTTC. Amino acids: CASSVNRDYEQYF. Full variable domain (remainder filled in from reference TRBV2 and TRBJ2-7): EPEVTQTPSHQVTQMGQEVILRCVPISNHLYFYWYRQILGQKVEFLVSFYNNEISEKSEIFDDQFSVERPDGSNFTLKIRSTKLEDSAMYFCASSVNRDYEQYFGPGTRLTVT.

This chain's CDR3 is CASSKDRREAFF. The CDR3 coding sequence is TGTGCCAGCAGCAAGGACAGACGTGAAGCTTTCTTT. The chain employs TRBV6-1 and TRBJ1-1, with a weak D call TRBD1 (6 bases). The CDR3 runs 12 residues. CDR1 and CDR2 from the germline V gene are MNHNS and SASEGT. V lost 6 bases and J lost 7, with 12 bases in between.

The CDR3 protein is CSARMGRSSGNTIYF. The CDR3 bases are TGCAGTGCTAGAATGGGACGTAGCTCTGGAAACACCATATATTTT. This chain uses TRBV20-1 with TRBJ1-3, with D maybe TRBD1 (5 bases). With 2 bases removed from V and 0 bases from J, the gap between germline ends came to 11 bases. CDR3 size: 15 residues. From germline, CDR1 is DFQATT and CDR2 SNEGSKA (reference sequence).

The chain uses TRBV10-3 and TRBJ2-1, with TRBD2 matching 12 bases. Germline V gene lookup returns CDR1 ENHRY and CDR2 SYGVKD. The trim removed 4 bases at V and 10 bases at J, leaving 8 bases unmatched. The CDR3 loop spans 15 amino acids. This chain's CDR3 is CAISAPPSGREEQFF. CDR3 bases: TGTGCCATCAGTGCTCCGCCTAGCGGGAGGGAAGAGCAGTTCTTC.

V is TRBV6-1 and J is TRBJ2-7; D is possibly TRBD1 or TRBD2 (5 bases each). CDR1 is MNHNS, CDR2 SASEGT, per germline. There are 13 residues in the CDR3. Trimming pared 6 bases from V and 6 bases from J, leaving 15 bases between. CDR3 residues: CASRTTGAGEQYF. CDR3 nucleotide sequence: TGTGCCAGCAGAACGACTGGGGCGGGCGAGCAGTACTTC.

This chain joins TRBV6-5 and TRBJ2-4, with 10 bases identical to TRBD1. The junction had 2 bases not matched to a gene; V was cut back by 2 bases and J by 7 bases. Germline loops: CDR1 MNHEY, CDR2 SVGAGI. The CDR3 is 14 residues long. CDR3: CASSYGQGGNIQYF. CDR3 nucleotides: TGTGCCAGCAGTTACGGACAGGGGGGGAACATTCAGTACTTC.

J is TRBJ2-5 and V is TRBV7-8; 10 bases are shared with TRBD1. J gave up 4 bases and V 0 bases, and 5 bases lay outside the gene matches. This CDR3 contains 16 residues. CDR1 and CDR2 from the germline V gene are SGHVS and FQNEAQ. In DNA, the CDR3 is TGTGCCAGCAGCTTAGCGGGCGACAGGGGGCGAGAGACCCAGTACTTC. It yields the protein CASSLAGDRGRETQYF.

This clonotype has more than one count but fewer than ten. The genes are TRBV6-1 and TRBJ2-7; a weak D match, TRBD2 (5 bases). The CDR3 runs 11 residues. The germline gives CDR1 MNHNS, CDR2 SASEGT. The V and J ends lost 6 bases and 3 bases respectively, with 6 bases between them. The CDR3, as DNA: TGTGCCAGCAGAAGCGGCTACGAGCAGTACTTC. Protein: CASRSGYEQYF.

The chain employs TRBV20-1 and TRBJ2-5; D may match TRBD1 or TRBD2 (5 bases each). The V and J ends lost 3 bases and 5 bases respectively, with 19 bases between them. The CDR3 is 15 residues long. Germline V gene sequence: CDR1 DFQATT, CDR2 SNEGSKA (reference sequence). CDR3 DNA: TGCAGTGCTAGGCTCCTTGGGGGAGTAATTGAGACCCAGTACTTC. Its protein product is CSARLLGGVIETQYF.

The chain recombines TRBV11-3 with TRBJ2-1; TRBD2 matches 8 bases. V shed 2 bases, J shed 7 bases, and the junction held 4 bases outside the gene matches. CDR1 is SGHNT, CDR2 YENEEA, per germline. The CDR3 has 14 residues. The CDR3 spells CASSLLAGTNEQFF. The CDR3 DNA sequence: TGTGCCAGCAGCTTATTAGCGGGGACTAATGAGCAGTTCTTC. Full variable domain (missing parts from reference TRBV11-3 and TRBJ2-1): EAGVVQSPRYKIIEKKQPVAFWCNPISGHNTLYWYLQNLGQGPELLIRYENEEAVDDSQLPKDRFSAERLKGVDSTLKIQPAELGDSAVYLCASSLLAGTNEQFFGPGTRLTVL.

The table lists this clonotype with a few counts. This chain joins TRBV11-2 and TRBJ2-7; tentative D call: TRBD1 (6 bases). Per the germline V gene, CDR1 is SGHAT and CDR2 is FQNNGV. The CDR3 is 14 amino acids. V shed 5 bases and J shed 4 bases, with 15 bases lying between them. Here the CDR3 reads CASSLRWTDYEQYF. CDR3 nucleotide sequence: TGTGCCAGCAGCCTTAGGTGGACAGATTACGAGCAGTACTTC.

The chain carries TRBV20-1 and TRBJ2-7; 9 positions agree with TRBD2. V lost 6 bases to trimming and J lost 2 bases; unmatched junction nucleotides: 11. The CDR3 is 15 amino acids. CDR1 and CDR2 (germline): DFQATT, SNEGSKA (reference sequence). This CDR3 reads CSALMGREGPYEQYF. For the CDR3, the DNA is TGCAGTGCCCTAATGGGGCGGGAGGGGCCCTACGAGCAGTACTTC.

The chain recombines TRBV7-9 with TRBJ1-2; D not certain. Looked up from germline, CDR1 is SEHNR and CDR2 is FQNEAQ (reference sequence). CDR3 length: 14 amino acids. The V end was cut by 0 bases, the J end by 4 bases, with 9 bases between. The CDR3 DNA reads TGTGCCAGCAGCTTAGCCGGCCTAGCCTATGGCTACACCTTC. This encodes CASSLAGLAYGYTF.

CDR3 sequence reads: CASRERTGRACGQYF. For the CDR3, the DNA is TGTGCCAGCAGGGAGCGGACAGGGCGCGCCTGCGGGCAGTACTTC. The chain uses TRBV7-8 and TRBJ2-7; TRBD1 aligns across 8 bases. Germline CDR1 SGHVS, CDR2 FQNEAQ. CDR3 size: 15 residues. The trim removed 6 bases at V and 9 bases at J, leaving 16 bases unmatched.

The rearrangement joins TRBV7-2 to TRBJ2-1, with TRBD1 matching 7 bases. V was clipped by 8 bases and J by 5 bases; unmatched bases: 9. The CDR3 has 14 amino acids. Germline-derived CDR1 and CDR2 are SGHTA and FQGNSA. CDR3 sequence: CASLGGSLHNEQFF. In nucleotides, the CDR3 is TGTGCCAGCTTAGGGGGCAGTCTACACAATGAGCAGTTCTTC.

Only a few counts were recorded for this clonotype. The J gene is TRBJ1-2, the V gene TRBV20-1; no clear D. V was trimmed by 6 bases and J by 8 bases, leaving 16 bases between them. This CDR3 has 12 amino acids. Germline V gene sequence: CDR1 DFQATT, CDR2 SNEGSKA (reference sequence). CDR3 DNA: TGCAGTGCGTGGACGGGGTTCGGCGGCTACACCTTC. The encoded protein is CSAWTGFGGYTF.

This clonotype was counted a few times. V is TRBV6-1 and J is TRBJ2-1; no firm D call. The germline V and J ends were trimmed by 4 bases and 9 bases, with 7 bases remaining between them. Germline lookup yields CDR1 MNHNS and CDR2 SASEGT. This CDR3 region has 11 residues. The CDR3 DNA sequence: TGTGCCAGCAGTGGCCCAAGTGAGCAGTTCTTC. Translated: CASSGPSEQFF.

This clonotype has just a few counts. The CDR3 DNA is TGCAGTGCTAGTCCTGAGACGAGGATTCAGTACTTC. It translates to CSASPETRIQYF. The chain couples TRBV20-1 to TRBJ2-4; D is undetermined. V shed 3 bases and J shed 10 bases, with 13 bases lying between them. The CDR3 spans 12 residues. In germline, CDR1 is DFQATT, CDR2 SNEGSKA (reference sequence).

This chain connects TRBV4-1 to TRBJ1-2; 7 nucleotides line up with TRBD1. Germline lookup yields CDR1 MGHRA and CDR2 YSYEKL. V trimming: 4 bases; J trimming: 9 bases; junction bases outside the gene matches: 14. The CDR3 is 15 amino acids. For the CDR3, the DNA is TGCGCCAGCAGCCCCACCTTTAAGAACAGGGGTAGCTACACCTTC. Translated, it gives CASSPTFKNRGSYTF.

V usage is TRBV28 and J usage is TRBJ1-6; D remains unclear. V dropped 8 bases and J dropped 6 bases, with 11 bases sitting between them. Per germline, CDR1 MDHEN and CDR2 SYDVKM. CDR3 length: 13 amino acids. This CDR3 is CASAKGPNSPLHF. The CDR3 region has the DNA TGTGCCAGCGCTAAAGGGCCTAATTCACCCCTCCACTTT. Using reference TRBV28 and TRBJ1-6 for the parts outside the CDR3, the full variable domain is DVKVTQSSRYLVKRTGEKVFLECVQDMDHENMFWYRQDPGLGLRLIYFSYDVKMKEKGDIPEGYSVSREKKERFSLILESASTNQTSMYLCASAKGPNSPLHFGNGTRLTVT.

There are a few counts of this clonotype. This sequence joins TRBV20-1 and TRBJ1-5; a weak D match, TRBD1 (5 bases). The CDR3 extends over 14 amino acids. Trimming took off 2 bases at V and 4 bases at J, with 12 bases between the two ends. Germline values: CDR1 DFQATT, CDR2 SNEGSKA (reference sequence). DNA of the CDR3: TGCAGTGCTAGAAAGGCAGGGCAAAATCAGCCCCAGCATTTT. Encoded protein: CSARKAGQNQPQHF.

As for this clonotype: Germline is not matched at one junction end, which may reflect a read error. The J gene is TRBJ2-6, the V gene TRBV20-1; D might be TRBD2 (6 bases). CDR3 length equals 10 residues. Germline V gene data show CDR1 as DFQATT and CDR2 as SNEGSKA (reference sequence). This CDR3 is CSATKEGLHF. Here the CDR3 DNA reads TGCAGTGCTACCAAGGAGGGACTTCACTTC.

CDR3 DNA sequence: TGTGCCAGTAACCCACTAGCGGGAGGCAATGAGCAGTTCTTC. Amino acid sequence: CASNPLAGGNEQFF. This chain links TRBV19 with TRBJ2-1, with 12 bases fitting TRBD2. Germline CDR1 LNHDA, CDR2 SQIVND (reference sequence). The CDR3 loop spans 14 amino acids. V dropped 7 bases and J dropped 6; count of bases not matched to a gene: 4.

The chain joins TRBV7-9 to TRBJ1-2; D is unresolved. Per germline, CDR1 SEHNR and CDR2 FQNEAQ (reference sequence). This CDR3 has 15 residues. V was cut by 4 bases and J by 4 bases, with 16 bases left in between. CDR3 DNA sequence: TGTGCCAGCAGCTCCGAGGGAAGACGTATCTATGGCTACACCTTC. Translating gives CASSSEGRRIYGYTF.

This sequence joins TRBV10-3 and TRBJ1-5; the match to TRBD1 covers 9 bases. Trimming at V came to 6 bases and at J to 4 bases, leaving 7 bases not matched to a gene. The CDR3 is 15 residues long. Germline V gives CDR1 ENHRY, CDR2 SYGVKD. CDR3 nucleotides: TGTGCCATCAGCCCGGGACAGGGAATAAATCAGCCCCAGCATTTT. Residues: CAISPGQGINQPQHF.

This clonotype has only a few counts. The chain recombines TRBV7-9 with TRBJ2-7; tentatively, D is TRBD1 (5 bases). Germline CDR1 reads SEHNR; CDR2 reads FQNEAQ (reference sequence). V dropped 5 bases and J dropped 3 bases, with 11 bases sitting between them. The CDR3 is made up of 13 amino acids. For the CDR3, the DNA is TGTGCCAGCAGCGACAGTCCCATCTACGAGCAGTACTTC. Protein: CASSDSPIYEQYF.

This chain uses TRBV7-8 with TRBJ2-7; the match to TRBD1 covers 12 bases. Germline V gene lookup returns CDR1 SGHVS and CDR2 FQNEAQ. Trimming at V came to 3 bases and at J to 6 bases, leaving 9 bases not matched to a gene. The CDR3 is made up of 16 amino acids. The CDR3 loop is CASSFGSGTGGTEQYF. The CDR3 DNA sequence: TGTGCCAGCAGCTTCGGTTCCGGGACAGGGGGCACCGAGCAGTACTTC.

This clonotype has more than one count but fewer than ten. The rearrangement joins TRBV28 to TRBJ1-5, with TRBD1 identical over 11 bases. The V gene's germline CDR1 is MDHEN and CDR2 SYDVKM. The CDR3 contains 15 residues. The V and J ends lost 6 bases and 8 bases, in that order; junction bases with no gene match: 9. CDR3 sequence reads: CASRKGDRGSKPQHF. The CDR3 coding sequence is TGTGCCAGCAGGAAGGGGGACAGGGGGAGTAAGCCCCAGCATTTT.

This clonotype was observed a few times. The V and J genes are TRBV7-8 and TRBJ2-7; tentative D call: TRBD2 (6 bases). The CDR3 sequence is 13 residues long. Trimming removed 1 base at V and 6 bases at J, with 10 bases between. In germline, CDR1 is SGHVS, CDR2 FQNEAQ. CDR3 coding DNA: TGTGCCAGCAGCTTAGGTAATAGCGGCGAGCAGTACTTC. This translates into CASSLGNSGEQYF. Variable domain in full (rest from reference TRBV7-8 and TRBJ2-7): GAGVSQSPRYKVAKRGQDVALRCDPISGHVSLFWYQQALGQGPEFLTYFQNEAQLDKSGLPSDRFFAERPEGSVSTLKIQRTQQEDSAVYLCASSLGNSGEQYFGPGTRLTVT.